This T cell receptor (beta chain) was sequenced in a study of CD8+CD57+ T cells in acquired aplastic anemia (dated by TCRdb to the late 2010s). About the study as a whole: Extracted DNA from sorted CD4+ and CD8+ cells averaged around 3.5 ug, ranging from about 0.17 to 27.4 ug. Healthy donor samples averaged approximately 9.8 million reads for CD4+ and 11 million to 14 million for CD8+ cells. Findings and caveats that apply to the study as a whole: Some 30 CD8+ CDR3 sequences were found to be shared between patients and controls, but these sequences appeared to be highly expressed in patients and within the immunodominant clones of the patients. No significant difference in CD8+ Simpson's diversity was found between patients and healthy controls (P=0.060).

TCR beta VDJ combination and CDR3 sequence profiling used genomic DNA as the template. An Illumina HiSeq 2000 was used for TCR repertoire sequencing. As for the authors' bioinformatics: Repertoire assessment relied on Simpson's diversity index, CDR3 size and DJ length profiles, and TRBV/TRBJ rearrangement plots. The most abundant DNA sequence in the deep sequencing data was taken as the immunodominant clone. CDR3 amino acid sequences were checked for sharing between subjects and were compared against published repertoires and the VDJdb database. The public sequencing data were trimmed at Q25 with fastp and processed into clonotypes with MiXCR by TCRdb, which kept only in-frame beta chains. When rows share a CDR3 protein, they turn into one entry using the most common DNA and genes. TCRdb, not the authors, supplied the V and J calls. A total of about 210,000 distinct CDR3 sequences appear in this sample, 30% to 40% of them only once. Jointly, the top ten make up around 1.1% of the sample.

About this clonotype: Its antigen remains unidentified. No much larger clonotype is one base removed from it; base qualities were not supplied.

CDR1 and CDR2, looked up from the germline V gene, are SGHTA and FQGNSA. Trimming removed 7 bases from V and 9 bases from J, leaving 13 bases between the germline ends. Including the terminal cysteine and phenylalanine, the CDR3 comprises 12 residues. The only DNA kept is the CDR3, 36 bases in frame from the first base. In the study, sorted CD4+ and CD8+ blood T cells from patients with severe aplastic anemia and from healthy subjects underwent deep sequencing of TCR repertoires. Ficoll-Paque density gradient centrifugation was used to isolate peripheral blood mononuclear cells. Before DNA extraction, CD4+ and CD8+ T cells were sorted by FACS or by magnetic beads.

The specimen was sorted CD4+, CD8+, or CD8+CD57+ T cells (not recorded which) from PBMCs. The clonotype was recovered from a human donor in good health, serving as a control. This receptor chain uses TRBV7-2 and TRBJ2-1; no D segment can be confidently identified. The CDR3 reads as follows: CASKEPLGEQFF. The DNA is TGTGCCAGCAAAGAACCTTTGGGTGAGCAGTTCTTC. Reference TRBV7-2 and TRBJ2-1 proteins supply the regions before and after the CDR3; the full variable domain is: GAGVSQSPSNKVTEKGKDVELRCDPISGHTALYWYRQSLGQGLEFLIYFQGNSAPDKSGLPSDRFSAERTGGSVSTLTIQRTQQEDSAVYLCASKEPLGEQFFGPGTRLTVL.